Listed below are T cell receptor beta chains from one sample, sequenced in a study of blood T cell repertoires in COVID-19. Libraries were prepared by immunoSEQ multiplex PCR; TCRdb keeps only in-frame clonotypes and omits some of them. The data show roughly 250,000 clones, around nine tenths seen once. Sequenced sample: PBMCs or T cells enriched from blood (not recorded which). The receptor set was obtained from a woman aged 18-35 years who had recovered from COVID-19. The CDR3 runs from the conserved cysteine through the conserved F or W. Each record gives: J gene, V gene, D gene, clone size, CDR3 protein, CDR3 DNA. A D gene is named only where the DNA matches it firmly. Only part of the rows carry a size: once, few, many, or a class if the clone is expanded.

TRBJ2-1 TRBV3-1/TRBV3-2 . . CASSQIGSEQFF TGTGCCAGCAGCCAGATCGGGTCTGAGCAGTTCTTC
TRBJ2-1 TRBV28 TRBD2 . CASRPGLAGYNEQFF TGTGCCAGCAGGCCGGGACTAGCGGGTTACAATGAGCAGTTCTTC
TRBJ1-6 TRBV28 . . CASSFPTSGYNSPLHF TGTGCCAGCAGTTTCCCAACGTCCGGCTATAATTCACCCCTCCACTTT
TRBJ2-3 TRBV2 TRBD1 once CASRGQGLDTQYF TGTGCCAGCAGGGGACAGGGGTTAGATACGCAGTATTTT
TRBJ1-2 TRBV3-1/TRBV3-2 TRBD1 . CASSHRDRGTRGYTF TGTGCCAGCAGCCACCGGGACAGGGGGACGAGGGGCTACACCTTC
TRBJ1-1 TRBV5-5 TRBD1 . CASSLLGGLAEAFF TGTGCCAGCAGCTTGCTAGGGGGCCTCGCTGAAGCTTTCTTT
TRBJ1-1 TRBV11-3 . . CASSLEQGKQYTEAFF TGTGCCAGCAGCTTAGAGCAGGGTAAGCAGTACACTGAAGCTTTCTTT
TRBJ2-5 TRBV24-1 . once CATSDSQKTKLGQETQYF TGTGCCACCAGTGATTCCCAGAAGACCAAGCTAGGACAAGAGACCCAGTACTTC
TRBJ1-1 TRBV7-3 . . CASSLLLYTEAFF TGTGCCAGCAGCTTACTCTTATACACTGAAGCTTTCTTT
TRBJ1-1 TRBV28 TRBD1 once CASSFPAATGAEAFF TGTGCCAGCAGTTTCCCTGCAGCGACAGGGGCTGAAGCTTTCTTT
TRBJ2-1 TRBV7-8 TRBD2 once CASRPAGGVNEQFF TGTGCCAGCAGGCCAGCGGGGGGGGTCAATGAGCAGTTCTTC
TRBJ1-3 TRBV19 TRBD1 . CASTPGQISNSGNTIYF TGTGCCAGTACCCCGGGACAGATCAGCAACTCTGGAAACACCATATATTTT
TRBJ1-1 TRBV10-3 . . CAISDLGDTFYTEAFF TGTGCCATCAGTGACCTAGGGGACACCTTTTACACTGAAGCTTTCTTT
TRBJ1-2 TRBV10-2 TRBD1 . CASIRTGSNYGYTF TGCGCCAGCATAAGGACAGGCTCCAACTATGGCTACACCTTC
TRBJ2-6 TRBV6-5 TRBD1 . CASKTGLANVLTF TGTGCCAGCAAGACAGGGTTAGCCAACGTCCTGACTTTC
TRBJ1-5 TRBV3-1/TRBV3-2 . . CASSATGTKGPQHF TGTGCCAGCAGCGCCACAGGGACAAAGGGGCCCCAGCATTTT
TRBJ2-7 TRBV6-5 TRBD2 . CASKTSGRRFYEQYF TGTGCCAGCAAGACTAGCGGGAGAAGGTTCTACGAGCAGTACTTC
TRBJ2-5 TRBV5-4 . . CASSLDPRREETQYF TGTGCCAGCAGCTTGGACCCCCGGCGGGAAGAGACCCAGTACTTC
TRBJ1-2 TRBV6-2/TRBV6-3 . once CASSREPRENYGYTF TGTGCCAGCAGCCGGGAACCCAGGGAAAACTATGGCTACACCTTC
TRBJ1-4 TRBV11-3 . . CASSLKWAPNEKLFF TGTGCCAGCAGCTTAAAGTGGGCACCTAATGAAAAACTGTTTTTT
TRBJ1-5 TRBV5-6 . . CASSIGDQPQHF TGTGCCAGCAGCATAGGGGATCAGCCCCAGCATTTT
TRBJ2-1 TRBV5-5 TRBD2 . CASSLVLAGGLNEQFF TGTGCCAGCAGCTTGGTCCTAGCGGGAGGTCTCAATGAGCAGTTCTTC
TRBJ1-1 TRBV7-9 TRBD1 . CASSGGTGEGYTEAFF TGTGCCAGCAGCGGAGGGACAGGGGAAGGGTACACTGAAGCTTTCTTT
TRBJ2-1 TRBV19 . . CASSPMNPGHNEQFF TGTGCCAGTAGTCCCATGAACCCTGGCCACAATGAGCAGTTCTTC
TRBJ2-1 TRBV20-1 . . CSVGAGDEQFF TGCAGTGTGGGGGCTGGGGATGAGCAGTTCTTC
TRBJ1-2 TRBV15 . . CATSRLNREVGYGYTF TGTGCCACCAGCAGACTGAACCGGGAGGTTGGTTATGGCTACACCTTC
TRBJ2-7 TRBV28 TRBD2 . CASNSWAGVKYEQYF TGTGCCAGCAACAGCTGGGCGGGAGTTAAATACGAGCAGTACTTC
TRBJ2-3 TRBV6-5 . . CASSYREMGTQYF TGTGCCAGCAGTTACAGGGAGATGGGTACGCAGTATTTT